These 20 T cell receptor beta chains share one sample of origin, sequenced in a study of tissue T cells after allogeneic stem cell transplantation. Clones were sequenced by immunoSEQ multiplex PCR, and TCRdb holds only the in-frame ones, with some missing. This repertoire shows about 40,000 clones, roughly 92% found once; its top ten account for approximately 3.9%. The input for sequencing was blood, taken before transplantation. These receptors all stem from a woman aged 35 to 70 who later had graft-versus-host disease after an allogeneic stem cell transplant.

V is TRBV2 and J is TRBJ2-7; 10 bases agree with TRBD1. The CDR3 spans 14 residues. Losses at the gene ends were 3 bases for V and 3 bases for J; bases not matched to a gene: 2. Germline loops: CDR1 SNHLY, CDR2 FYNNEI. Here the CDR3 reads CASSEDRGGYEQYF. The DNA for the CDR3 is TGTGCCAGCAGTGAGGACAGGGGGGGCTACGAGCAGTACTTC.

This rearrangement joins TRBV7-9 to TRBJ1-4; D not resolved. The V gene's germline CDR1 is SEHNR and CDR2 FQNEAQ (reference sequence). CDR3 length: 16 residues. V lost 5 bases to trimming and J lost 0 bases, with 13 bases between them. In DNA, the CDR3 is TGTGCCAGCAGCGGCGGATCAACGGCAACTAATGAAAAACTGTTTTTT. It translates to CASSGGSTATNEKLFF.

The chain has TRBV15 and TRBJ2-7; D is unresolved. The CDR3 runs to 12 residues. Deletions cut 0 bases from V and 10 bases from J, with 10 bases between. From germline, CDR1 is LNHNV and CDR2 YYDKDF (reference sequence). CDR3 region: CATSRDRGSQYF. In DNA, the CDR3 is TGTGCCACCAGCAGAGATCGAGGCTCCCAGTACTTC. Looking up the rest from reference TRBV15 and TRBJ2-7 gives the full variable domain: DAMVIQNPRYQVTQFGKPVTLSCSQTLNHNVMYWYQQKSSQAPKLLFHYYDKDFNNEADTPDNFQSRRPNTSFCFLDIRSPGLGDTAMYLCATSRDRGSQYFGPGTRLTVT.

V usage is TRBV21-1 and J usage is TRBJ2-5; the table's D call TRBD2 went unverified against the DNA. TRBV21-1 is a pseudogene. The CDR3 is made up of 16 amino acids. CDR3: CASSPLGLDHQETQYF. In DNA form, the CDR3 reads TGTGCCAGCTCCCCACTGGGACTGGATCACCAAGAGACCCAGTACTTC.

The rearrangement joins TRBV6-5 to TRBJ2-3; D uncertain. CDR1 is MNHEY and CDR2 is SVGAGI in the germline V gene. V was clipped by 2 bases and J by 6 bases, with 6 bases between them. The CDR3 runs to 12 residues. CDR3 region: CASSYGSDTQYF. DNA of the CDR3: TGTGCCAGCAGTTACGGTTCGGATACGCAGTATTTT.

The chain recombines TRBV5-1 with TRBJ1-3; tentative D call: TRBD1 (5 bases). Per germline, CDR1 SGHRS and CDR2 YFSETQ. Trimming pared 0 bases from V and 7 bases from J, leaving 14 bases between. This CDR3 comprises 15 residues. This CDR3 is CASSLDEGKGNTIYF. The DNA of the CDR3 is TGCGCCAGCAGCTTGGATGAGGGAAAGGGGAACACCATATATTTT. The full variable domain, completed using reference TRBV5-1 and TRBJ1-3, is KAGVTQTPRYLIKTRGQQVTLSCSPISGHRSVSWYQQTPGQGLQFLFEYFSETQRNKGNFPGRFSGRQFSNSRSEMNVSTLELGDSALYLCASSLDEGKGNTIYFGEGSWLTVV.

The chain joins TRBV5-6 to TRBJ2-7, with 8 bases fitting TRBD2. The J segment lost 9 bases and the V segment lost 3 bases, leaving 14 bases of the junction unmatched. Germline loops: CDR1 SGHDT, CDR2 YYEEEE. This CDR3 has 15 amino acids. Here the CDR3 DNA reads TGTGCCAGCAGCTCGGCTCCGGGACTAGTATCGGTGCAGTACTTC. Protein product: CASSSAPGLVSVQYF.

The chain joins TRBV6-2 or TRBV6-3 to TRBJ2-1, with 7 positions matching TRBD2. The CDR3 has 16 amino acids. V gave up 4 bases and J gave up 8 bases; unmatched junction bases: 14. Per germline, CDR1 MNHEY and CDR2 SVGEGT. The CDR3 nucleotides read TGTGCCAGCAGTTGGATACCGGGACTACCTCGAGATGAGCAGTTCTTC. Translation: CASSWIPGLPRDEQFF.

This rearrangement joins TRBV5-6 to TRBJ2-7; D remains unclear. The germline V gene encodes CDR1 SGHDT and CDR2 YYEEEE. The CDR3 is 13 amino acids. The V and J ends lost 0 bases and 2 bases respectively, with 6 bases between them. The CDR3 here is CASSLGRTYEQYF. The DNA for the CDR3 is TGTGCCAGCAGCTTGGGGCGAACCTACGAGCAGTACTTC.

The chain combines TRBV19 with TRBJ2-2; D unresolved. CDR1 is LNHDA and CDR2 is SQIVND in the germline V gene (reference sequence). This CDR3 contains 14 residues. Trimming pared 4 bases from V and 3 bases from J, leaving 9 bases between. CDR3: CASSTERYTGELFF. The CDR3 nucleotides read TGTGCCAGTAGTACGGAGCGTTACACCGGGGAGCTGTTTTTT.

The chain recombines TRBV7-2 with TRBJ1-5; TRBD1 matches 9 bases. The CDR3 covers 15 residues. Losses at the gene ends were 3 bases for V and 9 bases for J; bases not matched to a gene: 9. Germline CDR1 SGHTA, CDR2 FQGNSA. The CDR3 sequence: CASSFTGGGGVPQHF. CDR3 nucleotide sequence: TGTGCCAGCAGCTTTACAGGGGGCGGGGGTGTGCCCCAGCATTTT.

As DNA, the CDR3 is TGTGCCAGCAGCTATGACCCGACAGGGGTGGGCTATGGCTACACCTTC. Amino acids: CASSYDPTGVGYGYTF. The chain has TRBV7-2 and TRBJ1-2; 8 positions agree with TRBD1. Germline-derived CDR1 and CDR2 are SGHTA and FQGNSA. The trim removed 4 bases at V and 4 bases at J, leaving 11 bases unmatched. The CDR3 length is 16 residues.

V and J are TRBV7-2 and TRBJ2-7; 11 nucleotides agree with TRBD2. The trim removed 2 bases at V and 2 bases at J, leaving 8 bases unmatched. The germline V gene has CDR1 SGHTA and CDR2 FQGNSA. The CDR3 is 17 residues long. The DNA for the CDR3 is TGTGCCAGCAGCTTACGACTAGCGGGACCACTCCCCTACGAGCAGTACTTC. It translates to CASSLRLAGPLPYEQYF.

This clone was recorded once. The V call is TRBV7-9, the J call TRBJ1-3; D is ambiguous. V shed 1 base and J shed 0 bases, with 7 bases lying between them. The germline CDR1 and CDR2 sequences are SEHNR and FQNEAQ (reference sequence). CDR3 length equals 15 residues. CDR3 bases: TGTGCCAGCAGCTTAGTACCGTCCTCTGGAAACACCATATATTTT. Amino acid sequence: CASSLVPSSGNTIYF.

J is TRBJ2-1 and V is TRBV25-1; 10 bases are a match to TRBD1. CDR1 and CDR2 from the germline V gene are MGHDK and SYGVNS. The CDR3 runs 14 residues. Trimming cost V 4 bases and J 8 bases; bases outside gene matches: 5. CDR3 DNA sequence: TGTGCCAGCAGTGGGGACAGGGGATGGGATGAGCAGTTCTTC. Encoded protein: CASSGDRGWDEQFF. Combining the CDR3 with reference TRBV25-1 and TRBJ2-1 gives the whole variable domain EADIYQTPRYLVIGTGKKITLECSQTMGHDKMYWYQQDPGMELHLIHYSYGVNSTEKGDLSSESTVSRIRTEHFPLTLESARPSHTSQYLCASSGDRGWDEQFFGPGTRLTVL.

The chain is built from TRBV9 and TRBJ2-7; tentatively, D is TRBD1 (6 bases). Looked up from germline, CDR1 is SGDLS and CDR2 is YYNGEE. The CDR3 runs 15 residues. Trimming pared 4 bases from V and 4 bases from J, leaving 18 bases between. CDR3 in amino acids: CASSPAGTYFYEQYF. The CDR3 DNA reads as TGTGCCAGCAGCCCAGCAGGGACATACTTTTACGAGCAGTACTTC.

The chain uses TRBV19 and TRBJ2-1; D perhaps matches TRBD2 (6 bases). V lost 5 bases to trimming and J lost 6 bases, with 8 bases between them. The CDR3 contains 12 residues. The germline V gene encodes CDR1 LNHDA and CDR2 SQIVND (reference sequence). The CDR3 loop reads CASSWGVNEQFF. CDR3 in DNA: TGTGCCAGTAGTTGGGGGGTCAATGAGCAGTTCTTC.

This sequence joins TRBV10-3 and TRBJ1-3, with TRBD1 matching over 7 bases. Germline-derived CDR1 and CDR2 are ENHRY and SYGVKD. Losses at the gene ends were 3 bases for V and 5 bases for J; bases not matched to a gene: 7. The CDR3 contains 15 residues. The CDR3 sequence: CAISDGTAPRNTIYF. The CDR3 DNA is TGTGCCATCAGTGATGGGACAGCTCCCCGAAACACCATATATTTT.

The chain uses TRBV10-3 and TRBJ1-6; weak D call: TRBD1 (6 bases). The V and J ends lost 2 bases and 10 bases respectively, with 12 bases between them. CDR1 and CDR2 (germline): ENHRY, SYGVKD. The CDR3 is 14 amino acids. Here the CDR3 DNA reads TGTGCCATCAGTGAGGGGGCAGGGGAATCACCCCTCCACTTT. It translates to CAISEGAGESPLHF.

The chain links TRBV7-2 to TRBJ2-3, with D possibly matching TRBD2 (6 bases). The CDR3 runs 14 residues. Trimming removed 2 bases from V and 3 bases from J, with 9 bases in between. CDR1 SGHTA and CDR2 FQGNSA come from the germline V gene. The CDR3 DNA sequence: TGTGCCAGCAGCTTAACGGGAGAAACAGATACGCAGTATTTT. Protein sequence: CASSLTGETDTQYF.